Sequencing of this T cell receptor (beta chain) was carried out in a study of blood T cell repertoires in COVID-19. The wider study: Material from acute and convalescent COVID-19 was sourced from the United States, Italy and Spain.

The CDR3 contains 15 residues. Trimming stripped 5 bases from V and 6 bases from J, with 20 bases between. Germline CDR1 MNHEY, CDR2 SMNVEV (reference sequence). TCRdb's table, derived via immunoSEQ multiplex PCR, lists solely in-frame clones and lacks some. Of about 280,000 clones detected, roughly 85% appear once; the ten largest clones hold roughly 5.3%. The sample was PBMCs or T cells enriched from blood (not recorded which). This clonotype originated in a middle-aged man who had been exposed to COVID-19. V usage is TRBV27 and J usage is TRBJ2-7, with D possibly TRBD1 on 6 matching bases. CDR3 sequence: CASSPRLTGSREQYF. The CDR3 bases are TGTGCCAGCAGTCCACGACTTACAGGGTCCCGCGAGCAGTACTTC.